Here is one T cell receptor (beta chain) with its context. The antigen is not known. The record originates from a study of cytomegalovirus exposure and HLA in healthy donors. Study-level background: Falling in the Caucasian-associated ancestry cluster were 81% of some 400 genotyped donors.

General study points: The likely explanation for a cluster of highly shared sequence variants was sequencing artifact. The later analysis indicated that the majority of CMV-associated TCR beta chains appeared HLA-restricted.

Amplification used 60 Vbeta primers and 13 Jbeta primers. Clones were read by immunoSEQ multiplex PCR, and TCRdb kept only the in-frame ones, dropping some. There are 150,000 to 200,000 clones in the sample; 80% occur only once, and about 0.63% lies in the top ten. The sequenced material came from PBMCs. The clonotype originates from a boy aged 10-17 years in good health and CMV-seronegative.

The CDR3 sequence: CASSYGAGQNTEAFF. CDR3 DNA: TGTGCCAGCAGTTACGGGGCAGGACAAAACACTGAAGCTTTCTTT. The V gene is TRBV6-5, the J gene TRBJ1-1; tentatively, D is TRBD1 (5 bases). The germline gives CDR1 MNHEY, CDR2 SVGAGI. V gave up 2 bases and J gave up 2 bases, with 12 bases separating them. This CDR3 is built from 15 residues.